The clone carrying this T cell receptor (beta chain) was seen only a few times. Its target is unknown. The germline V gene encodes CDR1 LGHDT and CDR2 YNNKEL (reference sequence). The V end lost 1 base, the J end lost 6 bases, and 8 bases lay between the germline ends. CDR3 length: 13 amino acids. This sample was included in a study of T cells in Graves' hyperthyroidism and ophthalmopathy. It was RNA transcripts that yielded the amplified TCR beta CDR3 regions. HTBI primers were employed in a first-round RT-PCR of the TCR CDR3. Each CDR3 protein gets one entry after TCRdb re-called the multiplex PCR reads with MiXCR. The sample contains 400,000 to 600,000 distinct CDR3 sequences, 16% of which appear only once. PBMCs were derived from 7.5 to 10 ml fresh peripheral blood. Study conclusions and caveats: Blood also held most thyroid clonotypes expanded beyond 0.001. Onset of ophthalmopathy came a median around 6.5 months after the model predicted it.

Sequenced input: blood. The gene calls are TRBV3-1 and TRBJ2-3; the D is unclear. The sequence came from a woman in her 30s with Graves' ophthalmopathy. DNA for the CDR3: TGTGCCAGCAGCCAAGGGATATGGGATACGCAGTATTTT. Protein sequence: CASSQGIWDTQYF.